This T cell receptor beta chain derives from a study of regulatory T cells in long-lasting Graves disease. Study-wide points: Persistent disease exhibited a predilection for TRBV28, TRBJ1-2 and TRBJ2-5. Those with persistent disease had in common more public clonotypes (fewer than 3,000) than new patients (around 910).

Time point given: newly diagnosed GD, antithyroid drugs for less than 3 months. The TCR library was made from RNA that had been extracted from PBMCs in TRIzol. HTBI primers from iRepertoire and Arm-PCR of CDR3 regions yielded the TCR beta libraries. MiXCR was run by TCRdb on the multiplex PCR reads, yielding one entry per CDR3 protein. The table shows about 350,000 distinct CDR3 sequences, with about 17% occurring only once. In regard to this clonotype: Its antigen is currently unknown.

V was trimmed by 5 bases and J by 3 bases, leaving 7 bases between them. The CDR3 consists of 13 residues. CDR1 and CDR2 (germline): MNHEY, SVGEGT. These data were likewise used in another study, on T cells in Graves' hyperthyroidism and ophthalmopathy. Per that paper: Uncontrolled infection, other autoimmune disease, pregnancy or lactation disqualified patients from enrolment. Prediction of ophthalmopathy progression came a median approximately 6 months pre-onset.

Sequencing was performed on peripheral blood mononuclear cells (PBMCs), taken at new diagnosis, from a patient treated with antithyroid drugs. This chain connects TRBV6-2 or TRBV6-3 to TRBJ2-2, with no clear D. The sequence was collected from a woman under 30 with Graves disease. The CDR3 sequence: CASSGPYTGELFF. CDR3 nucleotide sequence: TGTGCCAGCAGTGGCCCTTACACCGGGGAGCTGTTTTTT.